Sequencing of this TCR beta chain was carried out in a study of CD8+ T cells in alopecia areata. The overall study: For 6 to 18 months, tofacitinib was taken, and 6 months off drug followed. Disease severity was quantified as SALT score of affected scalp area. Findings and caveats of the study: Many expanded lesional clones persisted during tofacitinib (in both scalp and blood).

The treatment is: oral pan-JAK inhibitor, 5-10 mg twice daily. Trimming removed 4 bases from V and 5 bases from J; junction bases left unmatched: 2. This CDR3 contains 13 residues. Germline V gene sequence: CDR1 SGHTA, CDR2 FQGNSA. Sequencing used cDNA as its template, made by extracting RNA and reverse transcribing it. TCRdb's table, derived via immunoSEQ multiplex PCR, lists solely in-frame clones and lacks some. Of roughly 280,000 clones in the sample, about 62% were seen once. Of note for this clone: Its matching antigen is unknown.

Specimen: CD4+ T cells sorted from blood, collected around week 53, from a patient treated with tofacitinib. The chain recombines TRBV7-2 with TRBJ2-5; 9 nucleotides line up with TRBD1. The source of this sequence is a human donor with alopecia areata. The CDR3 spells CASSSGTGETQYF. The CDR3 nucleotides are TGTGCCAGCAGCTCCGGGACAGGGGAGACCCAGTACTTC.